A selection of T cell receptor beta chains follows, all from one sample in a study of a mutant IDH1 vaccine in newly diagnosed glioma. Libraries were prepared by immunoSEQ multiplex PCR; TCRdb keeps only in-frame clonotypes and omits some of them. This sample carries fewer than 40,000 clones, about 86% of them seen once, and the ten largest clones take about 30%. For these TCRs, the target antigens are not known. The specimen was PBMCs, collected from a glioma patient whose treatment included an IDH1 peptide vaccine. The origin of the receptors is a man between 25 and 39 years old with glioma. CDR3s include the opening cysteine and the closing phenylalanine or tryptophan. D genes are given only for firm matches. Clone sizes are given selectively: once, few, many, or a class where the clone is expanded.

CDR3aa	CDR3nt	j_gene	v_gene	d_gene	abundance
CASSSGLATGELFF	TGCGCCAGCAGCTCGGGACTCGCCACCGGGGAGCTGTTTTTT	TRBJ2-2	TRBV5-1	NA	NA
CASSSRSSGGDTQYF	TGTGCCAGCAGCTCCCGCTCTAGCGGAGGGGATACGCAGTATTTT	TRBJ2-3	TRBV7-9	TRBD2	NA
CASSLSGRTGSIRNQPQHF	TGTGCCAGCAGTTTATCGGGACGGACAGGGAGTATTCGCAATCAGCCCCAGCATTTT	TRBJ1-5	TRBV27	TRBD1	few
CAWGRGQGETQYF	TGTGCCTGGGGGCGGGGGCAAGGAGAGACCCAGTACTTC	TRBJ2-5	TRBV30	NA	NA
CASSPLRDSGQTQYF	TGTGCCAGCAGCCCCCTCCGGGACTCCGGTCAGACGCAGTATTTT	TRBJ2-3	TRBV11-2	NA	NA
CAWSVFGTEAFF	TGTGCCTGGAGTGTATTTGGTACTGAAGCTTTCTTT	TRBJ1-1	TRBV30	NA	NA
CASSQHQGDYYGYTF	TGTGCCAGCAGCCAACATCAGGGAGATTACTATGGCTACACCTTC	TRBJ1-2	TRBV14	NA	NA
CASSLGGAALTEAFF	TGTGCCAGCAGTTTAGGTGGGGCGGCATTGACTGAAGCTTTCTTT	TRBJ1-1	TRBV27	NA	NA
CASSLAPGRNTEAFF	TGTGCCAGCAGCTTAGCTCCAGGGAGGAACACTGAAGCTTTCTTT	TRBJ1-1	TRBV11-1	NA	NA
CASSESTEAGNTIYF	TGCGCCAGCAGTGAGTCGACAGAGGCGGGAAACACCATATATTTT	TRBJ1-3	TRBV10-1	NA	NA
CATSNDRKELHTQYF	TGTGCCACCAGCAATGACCGAAAAGAGCTACATACGCAGTATTTT	TRBJ2-3	TRBV15	NA	NA
CASSDVTSGYEQYF	TGTGCCAGCAGTGACGTCACTAGCGGCTACGAGCAGTACTTC	TRBJ2-7	TRBV2	TRBD2	NA
CAIRVGGTYEQYF	TGTGCCATCAGGGTTGGCGGAACCTACGAGCAGTACTTC	TRBJ2-7	TRBV10-3	NA	NA
CASRRPGLGLYEQYF	TGTGCCAGCAGACGACCGGGACTAGGACTTTACGAGCAGTACTTC	TRBJ2-7	TRBV11-2	TRBD2	once
CASSLTSGSIDTQYF	TGTGCCAGCAGCCTTACTAGCGGGAGCATCGATACGCAGTATTTT	TRBJ2-3	TRBV4-2	TRBD2	NA
CASSLSEDWPQHF	TGTGCCAGCAGCTTAAGCGAGGATTGGCCCCAGCATTTT	TRBJ1-5	TRBV7-3	NA	NA
CASSPTPGPGASTEAFF	TGTGCCAGCTCACCCACCCCCGGGCCGGGGGCGTCCACTGAAGCTTTCTTT	TRBJ1-1	TRBV18	NA	NA
CASSERRAGANVLTF	TGTGCCAGCAGTGAGAGGCGGGCCGGGGCCAACGTCCTGACTTTC	TRBJ2-6	TRBV2	NA	NA
CASSVGGRGVRNEQFF	TGTGCCAGCAGCGTAGGTGGAAGGGGCGTTAGGAATGAGCAGTTCTTC	TRBJ2-1	TRBV9	NA	NA
CASSLGGSTEAFF	TGTGCCAGCAGTCTGGGGGGGAGCACTGAAGCTTTCTTT	TRBJ1-1	TRBV28	NA	NA
CASSLDTYNEQFF	TGTGCCAGCAGTTTGGACACGTACAATGAGCAGTTCTTC	TRBJ2-1	TRBV27	NA	NA
CASSSNTEAFF	TGTGCCAGCAGTTCTAACACTGAAGCTTTCTTT	TRBJ1-1	TRBV2	NA	NA
CSVDLLFTDTQYF	TGCAGCGTTGATCTGCTGTTCACAGATACGCAGTATTTT	TRBJ2-3	TRBV29-1	NA	once
CASSSAPVQGTGELFF	TGCGCCAGCAGCTCAGCCCCGGTACAGGGAACCGGGGAGCTGTTTTTT	TRBJ2-2	TRBV5-1	NA	NA
CAWSVGGNTGELFF	TGTGCCTGGAGTGTAGGAGGGAACACCGGGGAGCTGTTTTTT	TRBJ2-2	TRBV30	NA	NA
CSVGTSGGSYEQYF	TGCAGCGTCGGGACTAGCGGGGGGTCCTACGAGCAGTACTTC	TRBJ2-7	TRBV29-1	TRBD2	NA
CASSLDAPGLNEQFF	TGCGCCAGCAGCTTGGATGCTCCAGGGCTAAATGAGCAGTTCTTC	TRBJ2-1	TRBV5-1	NA	NA
CATSRDRDLPQHF	TGTGCCACCAGCAGGGACAGAGATCTTCCCCAGCATTTT	TRBJ1-5	TRBV15	NA	NA
CASSPVAGTGWFGYTF	TGTGCCAGCTCACCGGTGGCCGGGACAGGGTGGTTTGGCTACACCTTC	TRBJ1-2	TRBV18	TRBD1	NA
CAWSSPGAANQPQHF	TGTGCCTGGAGTTCCCCCGGGGCCGCCAATCAGCCCCAGCATTTT	TRBJ1-5	TRBV30	NA	few
CASSVGRLGEQYF	TGTGCCAGCAGTGTTGGGAGGCTGGGCGAGCAGTACTTC	TRBJ2-7	TRBV2	NA	NA
CASSLAGDYGYTF	TGCGCCAGCAGCTTGGCAGGGGACTATGGCTACACCTTC	TRBJ1-2	TRBV5-1	NA	few
CASSLAVNPGEAFF	TGCGCCAGCAGCTTGGCCGTTAATCCGGGAGAAGCTTTCTTT	TRBJ1-1	TRBV5-1	NA	NA
CASSLDGHSNQPQHF	TGTGCCAGCAGCTTAGACGGTCATAGCAATCAGCCCCAGCATTTT	TRBJ1-5	TRBV11-2	NA	few
CASSLEGYEQYF	TGTGCCAGCAGCTTGGAGGGTTACGAGCAGTACTTC	TRBJ2-7	TRBV5-4	NA	few
CASSTRDRGDYGYTF	TGTGCCAGCAGCACCCGCGACAGGGGAGACTATGGCTACACCTTC	TRBJ1-2	TRBV27	TRBD1	NA
CAWSPRGYEQYF	TGTGCCTGGAGTCCCCGGGGTTACGAGCAGTACTTC	TRBJ2-7	TRBV30	NA	NA
CASSLAGQGPYGYTF	TGTGCCAGCAGCTTAGCGGGACAGGGACCTTATGGCTACACCTTC	TRBJ1-2	TRBV7-2	TRBD1	NA
CASSMDMGSQGTDTQYF	TGTGCCAGTAGTATGGACATGGGGTCGCAGGGAACAGATACGCAGTATTTT	TRBJ2-3	TRBV19	NA	NA
CASSFRAGTPRGTDTQYF	TGTGCCAGCAGTTTCCGGGCGGGGACCCCTCGGGGCACAGATACGCAGTATTTT	TRBJ2-3	TRBV28	NA	NA
CASGTWASYEQYF	TGTGCCAGCGGGACATGGGCCTCGTACGAGCAGTACTTC	TRBJ2-7	TRBV6-1	NA	NA
CASSQELVEGRETQYF	TGTGCCAGCAGCCAAGAATTAGTTGAGGGGCGGGAGACCCAGTACTTC	TRBJ2-5	TRBV14	NA	NA
CASSHGVAGSTDTQYF	TGTGCCAGCAGTCACGGGGTGGCGGGATCGACAGATACGCAGTATTTT	TRBJ2-3	TRBV27	NA	NA
CASSLDLGRSRQYF	TGTGCCAGCAGCTTAGACTTAGGGCGGTCGAGGCAGTACTTC	TRBJ2-7	TRBV11-2	NA	NA
CASSFGGRSDQPQHF	TGTGCCAGCAGCTTCGGGGGCAGGAGTGATCAGCCCCAGCATTTT	TRBJ1-5	TRBV5-5	NA	NA
CASSFNQYEQYF	TGTGCCAGCAGCTTTAACCAATACGAGCAGTACTTC	TRBJ2-7	TRBV5-4	NA	NA
CASSPNYEQYF	TGTGCCAGCTCACCCAACTACGAGCAGTACTTC	TRBJ2-7	TRBV18	NA	once
CASSPGPTYGYTF	TGTGCCAGCTCACCCGGGCCCACGTATGGCTACACCTTC	TRBJ1-2	TRBV18	NA	NA
CASCDGGPPLHF	TGTGCCAGTTGTGACGGGGGCCCACCCCTCCACTTT	TRBJ1-6	TRBV19	NA	NA
CAWMVQGNSPLHF	TGTGCCTGGATGGTACAGGGAAATTCACCCCTCCACTTT	TRBJ1-6	TRBV30	NA	NA
CAIRKGGTEMLNTEAFF	TGTGCCATCAGAAAGGGGGGGACAGAGATGTTGAACACTGAAGCTTTCTTT	TRBJ1-1	TRBV10-3	TRBD1	NA
CASRGGTDTQYF	TGTGCCAGCAGGGGCGGGACAGATACGCAGTATTTT	TRBJ2-3	TRBV6-1	NA	NA